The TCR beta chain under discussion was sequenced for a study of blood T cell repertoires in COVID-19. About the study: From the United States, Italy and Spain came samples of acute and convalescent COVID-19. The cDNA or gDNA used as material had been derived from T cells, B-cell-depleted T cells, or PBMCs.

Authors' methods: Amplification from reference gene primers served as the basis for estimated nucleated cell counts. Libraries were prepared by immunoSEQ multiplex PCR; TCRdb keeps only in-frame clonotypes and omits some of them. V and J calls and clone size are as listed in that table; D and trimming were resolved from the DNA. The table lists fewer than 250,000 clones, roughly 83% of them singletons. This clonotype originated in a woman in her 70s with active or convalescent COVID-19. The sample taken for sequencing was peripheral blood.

The CDR3 loop is CASSHPGIQRGQETQYF. In nucleotides, the CDR3 is TGTGCCAGCAGCCACCCAGGAATACAGAGAGGGCAAGAGACCCAGTACTTC. The chain combines TRBV14 with TRBJ2-5; D may be TRBD2 (5 bases). The CDR3 consists of 17 residues. Trimming pared 3 bases from V and 2 bases from J, leaving 19 bases between. Germline V gives CDR1 SGHDN, CDR2 FVKESK.